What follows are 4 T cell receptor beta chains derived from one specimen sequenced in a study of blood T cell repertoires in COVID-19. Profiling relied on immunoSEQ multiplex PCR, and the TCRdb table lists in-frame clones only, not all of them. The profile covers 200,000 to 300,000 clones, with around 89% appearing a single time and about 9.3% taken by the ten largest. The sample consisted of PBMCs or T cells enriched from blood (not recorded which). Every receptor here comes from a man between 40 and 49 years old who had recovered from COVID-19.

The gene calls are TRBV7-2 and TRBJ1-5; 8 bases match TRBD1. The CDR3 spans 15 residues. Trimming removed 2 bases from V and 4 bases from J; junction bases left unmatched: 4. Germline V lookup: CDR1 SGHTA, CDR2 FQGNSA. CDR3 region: CASSLLGQVNQPQHF. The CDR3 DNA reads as TGTGCCAGCAGCTTATTGGGACAGGTGAATCAGCCCCAGCATTTT.

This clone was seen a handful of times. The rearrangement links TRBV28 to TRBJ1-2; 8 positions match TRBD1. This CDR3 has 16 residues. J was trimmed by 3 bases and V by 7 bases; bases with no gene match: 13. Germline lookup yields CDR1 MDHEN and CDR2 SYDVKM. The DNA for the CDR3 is TGTGCCAGCACTACCCCATCAGGGGGCGACTACTATGGCTACACCTTC. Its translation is CASTTPSGGDYYGYTF.

The CDR3 is CASSQGGERKLFF. The CDR3 region has the DNA TGTGCCAGCAGCCAAGGTGGTGAGCGAAAACTGTTTTTT. The rearrangement uses TRBV3-1 (or the pseudogene TRBV3-2) and TRBJ1-4; no reliable D call. The CDR3 length is 13 residues. Germline loops: CDR1 LGHDT, CDR2 YNNKEL (reference sequence). V lost 1 base to trimming and J lost 10 bases, with 10 bases between them.

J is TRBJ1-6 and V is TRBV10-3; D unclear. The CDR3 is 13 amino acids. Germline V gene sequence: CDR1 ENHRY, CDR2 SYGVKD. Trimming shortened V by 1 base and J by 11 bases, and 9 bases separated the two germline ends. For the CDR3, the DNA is TGTGCCATCAGTGAGTTGGACGGGACACCCCTCCACTTT. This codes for CAISELDGTPLHF.